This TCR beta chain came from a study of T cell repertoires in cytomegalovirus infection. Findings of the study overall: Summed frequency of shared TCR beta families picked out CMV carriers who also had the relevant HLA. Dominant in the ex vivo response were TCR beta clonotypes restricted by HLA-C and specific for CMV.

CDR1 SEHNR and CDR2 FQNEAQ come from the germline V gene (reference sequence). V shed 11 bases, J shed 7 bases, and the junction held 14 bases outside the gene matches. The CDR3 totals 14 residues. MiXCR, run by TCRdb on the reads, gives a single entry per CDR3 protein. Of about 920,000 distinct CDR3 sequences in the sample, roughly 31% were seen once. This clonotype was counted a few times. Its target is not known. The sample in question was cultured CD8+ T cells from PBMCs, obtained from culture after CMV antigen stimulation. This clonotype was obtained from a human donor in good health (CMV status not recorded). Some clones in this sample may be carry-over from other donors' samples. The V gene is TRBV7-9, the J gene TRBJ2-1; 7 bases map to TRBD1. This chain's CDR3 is CARFDLKQGNEQFF. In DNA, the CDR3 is TGTGCCCGCTTTGATTTAAAACAGGGGAATGAGCAGTTCTTC.